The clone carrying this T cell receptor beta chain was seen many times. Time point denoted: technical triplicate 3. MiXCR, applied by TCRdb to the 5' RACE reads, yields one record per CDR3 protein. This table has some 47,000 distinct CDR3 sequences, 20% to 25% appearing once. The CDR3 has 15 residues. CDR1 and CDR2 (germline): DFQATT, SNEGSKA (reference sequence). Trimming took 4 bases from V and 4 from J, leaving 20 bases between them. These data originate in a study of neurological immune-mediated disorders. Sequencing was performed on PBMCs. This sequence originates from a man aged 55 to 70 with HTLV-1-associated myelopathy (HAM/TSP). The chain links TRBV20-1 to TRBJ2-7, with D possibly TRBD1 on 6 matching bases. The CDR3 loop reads CSATTLGTGRYEQYF. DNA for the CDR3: TGCAGTGCTACCACCTTGGGAACAGGGCGGTACGAGCAGTACTTC.